This TCR beta chain emerged from a study of blood T cells in healthy people across ages. As for this clonotype: A much larger clone sits a single nucleotide away, making a read error possible.

V shed 0 bases and J shed 6 bases, with 9 bases lying between them. The CDR3 has 13 amino acids. CDR1 and CDR2 from the germline V gene are LGHNA and YNFKEQ. Next came a second PCR, run for roughly 7 to 12 cycles, which used a sample-barcoded 5' primer along with a J-beta primer mix. Unique molecular identifiers of 12 random nucleotides labeled each cDNA. TCRdb recomputed calls from the 5' RACE reads with MiXCR, one row per CDR3 protein. In the table there are some 1.6 million distinct CDR3 sequences, roughly 30% of which are singletons. The sequenced sample was blood. The V gene is TRBV4-2, the J gene TRBJ2-7; D is ambiguous. The sequence derives from a woman in her 30s in good health. CDR3 in DNA: TGTGCCAGCAGCCAAGAGTGGGGTCGCGAGCAGTACTTC. Translation gives CASSQEWGREQYF.